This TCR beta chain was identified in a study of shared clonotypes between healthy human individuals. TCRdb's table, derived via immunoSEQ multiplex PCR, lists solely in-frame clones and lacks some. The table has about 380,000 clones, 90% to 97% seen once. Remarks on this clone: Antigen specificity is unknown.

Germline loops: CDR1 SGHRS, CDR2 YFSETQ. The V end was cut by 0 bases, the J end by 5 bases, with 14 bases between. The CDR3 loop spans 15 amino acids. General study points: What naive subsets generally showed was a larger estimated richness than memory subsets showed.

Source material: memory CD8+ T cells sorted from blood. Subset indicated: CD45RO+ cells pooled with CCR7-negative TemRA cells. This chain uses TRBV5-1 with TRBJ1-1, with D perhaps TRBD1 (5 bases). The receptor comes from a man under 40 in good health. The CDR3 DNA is TGCGCCAGCAGCTTGGTGGGGGACCGGAGGACTGAAGCTTTCTTT. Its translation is CASSLVGDRRTEAFF.